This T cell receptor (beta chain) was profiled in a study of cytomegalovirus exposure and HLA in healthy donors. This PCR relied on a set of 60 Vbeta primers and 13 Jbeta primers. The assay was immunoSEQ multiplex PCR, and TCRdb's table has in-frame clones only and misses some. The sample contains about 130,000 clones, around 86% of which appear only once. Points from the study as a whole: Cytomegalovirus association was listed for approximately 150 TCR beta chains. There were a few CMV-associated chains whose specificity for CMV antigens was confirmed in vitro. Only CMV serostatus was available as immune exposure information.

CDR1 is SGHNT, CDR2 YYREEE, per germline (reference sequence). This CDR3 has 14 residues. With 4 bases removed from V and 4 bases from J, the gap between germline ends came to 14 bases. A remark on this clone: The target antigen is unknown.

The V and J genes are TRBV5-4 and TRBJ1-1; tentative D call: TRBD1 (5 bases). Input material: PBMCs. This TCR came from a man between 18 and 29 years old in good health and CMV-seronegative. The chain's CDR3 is CASSLRLGGTEAFF. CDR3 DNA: TGTGCCAGCAGCCTTCGATTGGGGGGCACTGAAGCTTTCTTT.